A selection of T cell receptor beta chains follows, all from one sample in a study of regulatory T cells in long-lasting Graves disease. TCRdb re-analysed the multiplex PCR reads in MiXCR, keeping a single row per CDR3 protein. Found here are about 500,000 distinct CDR3 sequences, about 17% of them singletons; the top ten hold about 12%. The same data also went into a second study, on T cells in Graves' hyperthyroidism and ophthalmopathy.

The source material was peripheral blood mononuclear cells (PBMCs), sampled at new diagnosis, from a patient treated with antithyroid drugs. These receptors all come from a man aged 35 to 55 with Graves disease. Each CDR3 is given with its conserved first and last residue. A D gene is named only where the DNA matches it firmly. Clone size is stated in some rows and not others, as once, few, many or a class when expanded.

J gene | V gene | clone size | D gene | CDR3 DNA | CDR3 protein
TRBJ2-3 | TRBV4-1 | - | - | TGCGCCAGCAGCCTCGAGACTGGCGGGGGCACAGATACGCAGTATTTT | CASSLETGGGTDTQYF
TRBJ1-1 | TRBV30 | many | TRBD1 | TGTGCCTGGAGTGAAGGACAGGGGTGGGGCACTGAAGCTTTCTTT | CAWSEGQGWGTEAFF
TRBJ2-5 | TRBV28 | many | - | TGTGCCAGCAGTTTCCAGCAGGGTTTGAAGGAGACCCAGTACTTC | CASSFQQGLKETQYF
TRBJ2-1 | TRBV7-9 | many | - | TGTGCCAGCAGCCCGGGGATTTCCCCTACGGATGAGCAGTTCTTC | CASSPGISPTDEQFF
TRBJ2-1 | TRBV5-1 | many | TRBD1 | TGCGCCAGCAGCTATGGACAGGGGGCGGGAAATGAGCAGTTCTTC | CASSYGQGAGNEQFF
TRBJ1-2 | TRBV11-2 | many | - | TGTGCCAGCAGAGACATAGCTAACTATGGCTACACCTTC | CASRDIANYGYTF
TRBJ2-7 | TRBV10-3 | many | - | TGTGCCATCAGTGAGTCGACGAAAACCTACGAGCAGTACTTC | CAISESTKTYEQYF
TRBJ2-1 | TRBV5-1 | many | TRBD1 | TGCGCCAGCAGCGTGGGTAACAGACAGGGGGCATCTGAGCAGTTCTTC | CASSVGNRQGASEQFF
TRBJ1-5 | TRBV12-3/TRBV12-4 | many | - | TGTGCCAGCTCCTCCCTTGGAACAATGCAGCCCCAGCATTTT | CASSSLGTMQPQHF
TRBJ1-6 | TRBV15 | - | TRBD1 | TGTGCCACCAGCAGAGCGACAGGGTCATTTCAGTCACCCCTCCACTTT | CATSRATGSFQSPLHF
TRBJ2-4 | TRBV7-8 | few | - | TGTGCCAGCACCCCGAGCGGGGCCAAAAACATTCAGTACTTC | CASTPSGAKNIQYF
TRBJ2-3 | TRBV19 | few | - | TGTGCCAGTAGTATTGATGGGGATACGCAGTATTTT | CASSIDGDTQYF
TRBJ2-7 | TRBV5-6 | - | - | TGTGCCAGCAGCTCAGGGGGGAACGAGCAGTACTTC | CASSSGGNEQYF
TRBJ2-7 | TRBV13 | - | TRBD2 | TGTGCCAGCAGCTTAGGCCTAGGTGGTGAGCGGGAGGGCGACGAGCAGTACTTC | CASSLGLGGEREGDEQYF
TRBJ2-3 | TRBV20-1 | many | - | TGCAGTGCGAAAAGGGGGGGAGGAGCAGATACGCAGTATTTT | CSAKRGGGADTQYF
TRBJ2-7 | TRBV6-9 | - | - | TGTGCCAGCAGTTCCATGCCCCTCTACGAGCAGTACTTC | CASSSMPLYEQYF
TRBJ2-1 | TRBV11-2 | many | TRBD2 | TGTGCCAGCAGCCAACATATAGCGGGAGGTAGGGGTGAGCAGTTCTTC | CASSQHIAGGRGEQFF
TRBJ2-2 | TRBV19 | few | TRBD2 | TGTGCCATGACTAGCGGTACCGGGGAGCTGTTTTTT | CAMTSGTGELFF
TRBJ1-4 | TRBV28 | many | TRBD1 | TGTGCCAGCAGTTCGGGACAGGGTCCAACTAATGAAAAACTGTTTTTT | CASSSGQGPTNEKLFF
TRBJ2-7 | TRBV28 | many | TRBD2 | TGTGCCAGCAGTTTTTTAGCGGGAGCATCCGAGCAGTACTTC | CASSFLAGASEQYF
TRBJ1-2 | TRBV28 | many | TRBD1 | TGTGCCAGCAGTTTTCTACAGGGGAACTATGGCTACACCTTC | CASSFLQGNYGYTF
TRBJ2-3 | TRBV12-3/TRBV12-4 | - | TRBD2 | TGTGCCAGCAGGCCAACCGGGACTACGAATACGCAGTATTTT | CASRPTGTTNTQYF
TRBJ1-2 | TRBV11-2 | many | - | TGTGCCAGCAGCCCAACGCCGGGACACGCTAAGGTTGGCTATGGCTACACCTTC | CASSPTPGHAKVGYGYTF
TRBJ2-7 | TRBV28 | many | - | TGTGCCAGCAGTTCAGGGGTTGGAGAGCAGTACTTC | CASSSGVGEQYF
TRBJ2-7 | TRBV12-3/TRBV12-4 | many | - | TGTGCCAGCAGCCGATCCCCACAGGGTAAGGACGAGCAGTACTTC | CASSRSPQGKDEQYF
TRBJ2-3 | TRBV11-2 | many | - | TGTGCCAGCAGCCTAAATAGCGGAACTAGCACAGATACGCAGTATTTT | CASSLNSGTSTDTQYF
TRBJ1-1 | TRBV12-5 | many | - | TGTGCTAGTGGTTTGCGGGGGCTTACTGAAGCTTTCTTT | CASGLRGLTEAFF
TRBJ2-1 | TRBV19 | - | - | TGTGCCAGTAGTATTCCAGGTCCGGGCTACAATGAGCAGTTCTTC | CASSIPGPGYNEQFF
TRBJ2-5 | TRBV5-8 | many | - | TGTGCCAGCAGCTCGGACAGCTGGGGGAAACCGGAGACCCAGTACTTC | CASSSDSWGKPETQYF
TRBJ2-5 | TRBV11-3 | few | TRBD2 | TGTGCCAGCAGCCCCGGGACTAGCGGGGTCCAAGAGACCCAGTACTTC | CASSPGTSGVQETQYF
TRBJ1-2 | TRBV27 | - | - | TGTGCCAGCAGTTTATTGGGCAGCCCTGAATATGGCTACACCTTC | CASSLLGSPEYGYTF
TRBJ1-1 | TRBV12-3/TRBV12-4 | - | - | TGTGCCAGCAATTACCAGGGAGGTGAAGCTTTCTTT | CASNYQGGEAFF
TRBJ2-1 | TRBV5-4 | - | - | TGTGCCAGCAGCTTGGGCGGGCCCAGCTCCTACAATGAGCAGTTCTTC | CASSLGGPSSYNEQFF
TRBJ2-1 | TRBV24-1 | many | TRBD1 | TGTGCCACCCGAGGGACAGGGGGTGCCTACAATGAGCAGTTCTTC | CATRGTGGAYNEQFF
TRBJ2-7 | TRBV6-1 | many | - | TGTGCCAGCAGTGAATCATCCGGGAGCTCCTACGAGCAGTACTTC | CASSESSGSSYEQYF
TRBJ2-5 | TRBV24-1 | - | - | TGTGCCACCAGTAAAAGGGCAGGGGAGGAGACCCAGTACTTC | CATSKRAGEETQYF
TRBJ2-1 | TRBV9 | few | - | TGTGCCAGCAGCGCAGACAGGGCTTCGTGGGGGGGTGAGCAGTTCTTC | CASSADRASWGGEQFF
TRBJ2-4 | TRBV5-1 | many | TRBD2 | TGCGCCAGCAGCGTAGCGGGAGTGGAGGCCAAAAACATTCAGTACTTC | CASSVAGVEAKNIQYF
TRBJ1-1 | TRBV15 | many | - | TGTGCCACCAGCTGGGTAGACACTGAAGCTTTCTTT | CATSWVDTEAFF
TRBJ2-5 | TRBV20-1 | - | TRBD1 | TGCAGTGCTCCCCCCGGACAGGGGCTGACTATGGAGACCCAGTACTTC | CSAPPGQGLTMETQYF
TRBJ2-1 | TRBV3-1 | many | - | TGTGCCAGCAGCCAAGTTCTAGTTGGCGGGGAGCAGTTCTTC | CASSQVLVGGEQFF
TRBJ2-4 | TRBV12-3/TRBV12-4 | many | - | TGTGCCAGCAGTTTGAGAGGAGCCAAAAACATTCAGTACTTC | CASSLRGAKNIQYF
TRBJ2-7 | TRBV28 | - | - | TGTGCCAGCACCCCAGGCGTCGAGCAGTACTTC | CASTPGVEQYF
TRBJ2-1 | TRBV12-3/TRBV12-4 | - | TRBD2 | TGTGCCAGCAGTTCGCGGACTAGCAGCGGCAATGAGCAGTTCTTC | CASSSRTSSGNEQFF
TRBJ2-3 | TRBV20-1 | many | - | TGCAGTGCTAGAGCACCCAGGGGCCTCCGCACAGATACGCAGTATTTT | CSARAPRGLRTDTQYF
TRBJ1-1 | TRBV11-3 | - | - | TGTGCCAGCAGCTTAGACAGTATCGGGCCAGCTTTCTTT | CASSLDSIGPAFF
TRBJ1-5 | TRBV2 | few | TRBD1 | TGTGCCAGCGGACGGACAGGGAACAATCAGCCCCAGCATTTT | CASGRTGNNQPQHF
TRBJ1-2 | TRBV9 | - | - | TGTGCCAGCAGCGCCTCGGGGATGAACGGCTACACCTTC | CASSASGMNGYTF
TRBJ1-1 | TRBV5-1 | many | TRBD1 | TGCGCCAGCAGCCCGGTCCCTCTGGGACAGGGATACACTGAAGCTTTCTTT | CASSPVPLGQGYTEAFF